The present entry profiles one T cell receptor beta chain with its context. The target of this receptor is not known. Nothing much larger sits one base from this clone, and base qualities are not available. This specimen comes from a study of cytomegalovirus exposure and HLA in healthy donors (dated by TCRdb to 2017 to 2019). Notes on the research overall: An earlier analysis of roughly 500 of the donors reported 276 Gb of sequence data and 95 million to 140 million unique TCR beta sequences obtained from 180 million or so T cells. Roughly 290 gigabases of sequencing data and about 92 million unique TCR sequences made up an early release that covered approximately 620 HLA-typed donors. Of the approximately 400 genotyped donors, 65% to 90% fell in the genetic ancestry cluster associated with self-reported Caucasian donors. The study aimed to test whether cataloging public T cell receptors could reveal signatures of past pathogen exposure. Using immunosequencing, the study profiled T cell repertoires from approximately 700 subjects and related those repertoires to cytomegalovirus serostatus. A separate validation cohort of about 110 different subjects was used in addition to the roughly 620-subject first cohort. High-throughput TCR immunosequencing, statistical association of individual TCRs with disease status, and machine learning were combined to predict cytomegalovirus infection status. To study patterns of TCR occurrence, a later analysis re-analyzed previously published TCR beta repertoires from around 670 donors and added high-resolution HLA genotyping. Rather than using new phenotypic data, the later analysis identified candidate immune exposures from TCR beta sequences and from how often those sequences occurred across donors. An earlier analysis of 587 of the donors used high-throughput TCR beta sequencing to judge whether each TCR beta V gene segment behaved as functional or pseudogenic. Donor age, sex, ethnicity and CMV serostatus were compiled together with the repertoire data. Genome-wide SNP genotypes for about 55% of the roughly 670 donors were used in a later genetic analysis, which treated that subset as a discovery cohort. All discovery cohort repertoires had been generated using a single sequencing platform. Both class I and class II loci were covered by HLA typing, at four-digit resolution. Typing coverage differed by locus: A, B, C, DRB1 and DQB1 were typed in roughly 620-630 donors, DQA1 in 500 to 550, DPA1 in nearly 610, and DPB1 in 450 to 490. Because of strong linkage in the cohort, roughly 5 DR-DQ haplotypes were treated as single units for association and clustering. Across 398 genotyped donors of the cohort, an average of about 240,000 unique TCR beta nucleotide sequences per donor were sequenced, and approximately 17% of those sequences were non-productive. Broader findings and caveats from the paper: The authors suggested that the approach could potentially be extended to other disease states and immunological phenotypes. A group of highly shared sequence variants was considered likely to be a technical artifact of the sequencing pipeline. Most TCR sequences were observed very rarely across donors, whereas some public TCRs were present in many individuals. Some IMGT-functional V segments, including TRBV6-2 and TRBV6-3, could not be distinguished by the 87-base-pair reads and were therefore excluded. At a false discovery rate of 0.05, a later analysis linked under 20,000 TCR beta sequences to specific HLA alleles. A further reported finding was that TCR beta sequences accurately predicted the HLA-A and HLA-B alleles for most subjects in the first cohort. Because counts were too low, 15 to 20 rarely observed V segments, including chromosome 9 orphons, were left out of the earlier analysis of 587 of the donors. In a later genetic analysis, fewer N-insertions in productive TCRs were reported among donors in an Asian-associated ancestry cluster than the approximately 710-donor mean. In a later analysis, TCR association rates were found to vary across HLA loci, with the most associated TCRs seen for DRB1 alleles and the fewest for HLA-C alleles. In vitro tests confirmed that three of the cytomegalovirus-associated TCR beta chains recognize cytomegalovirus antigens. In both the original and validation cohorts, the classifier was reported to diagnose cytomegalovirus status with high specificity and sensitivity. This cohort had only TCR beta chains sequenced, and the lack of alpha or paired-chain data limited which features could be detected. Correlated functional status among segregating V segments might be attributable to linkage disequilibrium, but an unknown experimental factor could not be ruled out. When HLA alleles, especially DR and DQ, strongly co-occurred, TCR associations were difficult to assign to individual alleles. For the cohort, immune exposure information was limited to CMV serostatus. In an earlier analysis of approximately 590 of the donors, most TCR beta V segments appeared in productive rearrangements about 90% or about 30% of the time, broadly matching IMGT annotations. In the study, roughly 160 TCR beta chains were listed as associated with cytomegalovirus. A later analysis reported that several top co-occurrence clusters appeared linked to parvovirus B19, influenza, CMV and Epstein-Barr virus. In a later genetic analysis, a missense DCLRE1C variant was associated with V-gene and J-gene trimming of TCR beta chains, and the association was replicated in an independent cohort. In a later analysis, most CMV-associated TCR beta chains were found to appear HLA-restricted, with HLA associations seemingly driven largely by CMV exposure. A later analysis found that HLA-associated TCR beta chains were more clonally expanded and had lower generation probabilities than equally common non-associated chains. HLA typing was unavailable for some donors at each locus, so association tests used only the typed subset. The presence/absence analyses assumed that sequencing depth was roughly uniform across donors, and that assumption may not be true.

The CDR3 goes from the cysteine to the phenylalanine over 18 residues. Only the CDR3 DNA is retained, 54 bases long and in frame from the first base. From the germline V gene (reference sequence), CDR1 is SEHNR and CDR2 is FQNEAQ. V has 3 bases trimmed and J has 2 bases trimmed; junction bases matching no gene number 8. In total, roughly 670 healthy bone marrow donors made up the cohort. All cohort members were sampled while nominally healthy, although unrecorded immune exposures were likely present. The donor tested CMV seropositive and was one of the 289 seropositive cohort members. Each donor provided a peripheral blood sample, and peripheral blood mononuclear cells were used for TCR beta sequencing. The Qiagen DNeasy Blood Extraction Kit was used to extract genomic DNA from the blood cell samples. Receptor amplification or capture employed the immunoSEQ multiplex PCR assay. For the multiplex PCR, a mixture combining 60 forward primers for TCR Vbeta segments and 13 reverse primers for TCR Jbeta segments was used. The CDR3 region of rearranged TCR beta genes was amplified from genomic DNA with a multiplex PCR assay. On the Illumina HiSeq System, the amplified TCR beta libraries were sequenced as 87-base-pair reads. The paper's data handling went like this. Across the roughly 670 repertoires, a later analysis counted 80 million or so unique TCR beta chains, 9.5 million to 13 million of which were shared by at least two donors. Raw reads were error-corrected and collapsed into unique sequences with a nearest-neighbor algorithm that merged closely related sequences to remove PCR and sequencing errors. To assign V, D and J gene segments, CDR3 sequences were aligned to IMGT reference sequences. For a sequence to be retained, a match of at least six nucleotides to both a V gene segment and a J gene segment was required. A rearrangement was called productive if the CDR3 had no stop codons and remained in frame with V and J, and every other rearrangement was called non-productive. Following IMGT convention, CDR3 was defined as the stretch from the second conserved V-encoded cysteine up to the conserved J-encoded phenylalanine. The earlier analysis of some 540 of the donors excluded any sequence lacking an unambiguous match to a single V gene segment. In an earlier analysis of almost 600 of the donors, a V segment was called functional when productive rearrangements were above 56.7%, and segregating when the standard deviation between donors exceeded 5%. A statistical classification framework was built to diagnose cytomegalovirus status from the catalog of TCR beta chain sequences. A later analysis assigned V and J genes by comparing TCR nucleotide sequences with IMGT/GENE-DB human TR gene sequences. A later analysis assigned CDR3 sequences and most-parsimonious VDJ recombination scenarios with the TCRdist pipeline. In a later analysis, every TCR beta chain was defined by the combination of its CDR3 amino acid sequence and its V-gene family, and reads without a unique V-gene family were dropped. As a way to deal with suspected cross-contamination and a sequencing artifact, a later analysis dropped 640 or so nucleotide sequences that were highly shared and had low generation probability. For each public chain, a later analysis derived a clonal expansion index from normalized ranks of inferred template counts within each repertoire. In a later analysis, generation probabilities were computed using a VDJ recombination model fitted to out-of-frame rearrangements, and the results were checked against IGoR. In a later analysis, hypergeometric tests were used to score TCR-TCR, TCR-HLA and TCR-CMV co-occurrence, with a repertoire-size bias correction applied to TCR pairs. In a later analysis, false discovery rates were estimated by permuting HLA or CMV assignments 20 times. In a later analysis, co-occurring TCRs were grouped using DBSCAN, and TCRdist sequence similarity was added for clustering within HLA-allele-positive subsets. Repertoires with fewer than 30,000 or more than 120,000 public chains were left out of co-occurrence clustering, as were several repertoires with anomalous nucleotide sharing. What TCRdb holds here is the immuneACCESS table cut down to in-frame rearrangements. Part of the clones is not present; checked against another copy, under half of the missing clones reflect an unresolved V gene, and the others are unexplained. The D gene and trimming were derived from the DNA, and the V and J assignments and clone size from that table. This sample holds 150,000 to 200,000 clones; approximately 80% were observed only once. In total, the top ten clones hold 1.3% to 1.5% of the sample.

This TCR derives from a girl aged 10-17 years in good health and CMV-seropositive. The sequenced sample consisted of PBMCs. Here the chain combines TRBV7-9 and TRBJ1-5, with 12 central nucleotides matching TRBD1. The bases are TGTGCCAGCAGCTTTGTTGGGACAGGGGGCTACGGCAATCAGCCCCAGCATTTT. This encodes CASSFVGTGGYGNQPQHF.